This TCR beta chain is from a study of human T cells and chemical hapten exposure. Study-level background: Patients received weekly diphenylcyclopropenone doses to the scalp throughout the roughly 26-week study. The study's findings and limits: While controls formed fewer of them, expanded TCRs formed significantly more large CDR3 similarity clusters. Sensitization with DPC brought no change to TCRs above 1 in 1000 in frequency.

Germline V gives CDR1 SEHNR, CDR2 FQNEAQ (reference sequence). With V trimmed by 1 base and J by 0 bases, 6 bases remained unmatched. This CDR3 region has 17 residues. TCRdb itself ran the RACE reads through MiXCR, one entry per CDR3 protein. The table shows around 300,000 distinct CDR3 sequences, with around 7.3% occurring only once. As for time point: pre-sensitization, week 0. Treatment noted: therapeutic diphenylcyclopropenone sensitization with weekly scalp DPC. Before extraction, the whole blood was not fractionated, and total RNA was taken from it. This clonotype was picked up a small number of times. Its specificity is unknown.

This chain links TRBV7-9 with TRBJ2-5; 9 bases match TRBD2. This TCR was recovered from a man aged 18 to 30 with alopecia areata. Some clones in this sample may be carry-over from other donors' samples. The sample was whole blood, taken in connection with sensitization to the hapten diphenylcyclopropenone (DPC). CDR3 nucleotides: TGTGCCAGCAGCTTAGAAGCGGGGGGCTTGTACCAAGAGACCCAGTACTTC. Encoded protein: CASSLEAGGLYQETQYF.